This T cell receptor (beta chain) stems from a study of Ad26.COV2.S vaccination and SARS-CoV-2 variants. Study-wide context: Dosing was one shot or two shots 56 days apart.

Treatment defined: around 19 received Ad26.COV2.S at low or high dose, single or two shots; five or six received placebo; per-sample allocation not given. Sampling took place 63 days after the first vaccine or placebo injection. An Ad26 vector expressing Wuhan-strain SARS-CoV-2 spike served as the vaccine. Findings and limits, study-wide: With respect to non-spike TCR breadth, vaccine and placebo recipients were similar.

As concerns this clone: The antigen is undetermined.

Libraries were prepared by immunoSEQ multiplex PCR; TCRdb keeps only in-frame clonotypes and omits some of them. The sample contains hundreds of thousands of clones, around 89% of which appear only once. This receptor was identified in a person aged 18 to 65 who received the Ad26.COV2.S COVID-19 vaccine or a placebo. The material sequenced was peripheral blood, taken in a trial of Ad26.COV2.S vaccine versus placebo.

Written as DNA, the CDR3 is TGTGCCAGCACCGGACAGGGGGCCGTTAACACTGAAGCTTTCTTT. Translating it yields CASTGQGAVNTEAFF. V gene TRBV2 combines with J gene TRBJ1-1; 11 positions agree with TRBD1. This CDR3 has 15 residues. The germline V gene encodes CDR1 SNHLY and CDR2 FYNNEI. V shed 7 bases and J 2 bases; nucleotides not matched to a gene: 6.